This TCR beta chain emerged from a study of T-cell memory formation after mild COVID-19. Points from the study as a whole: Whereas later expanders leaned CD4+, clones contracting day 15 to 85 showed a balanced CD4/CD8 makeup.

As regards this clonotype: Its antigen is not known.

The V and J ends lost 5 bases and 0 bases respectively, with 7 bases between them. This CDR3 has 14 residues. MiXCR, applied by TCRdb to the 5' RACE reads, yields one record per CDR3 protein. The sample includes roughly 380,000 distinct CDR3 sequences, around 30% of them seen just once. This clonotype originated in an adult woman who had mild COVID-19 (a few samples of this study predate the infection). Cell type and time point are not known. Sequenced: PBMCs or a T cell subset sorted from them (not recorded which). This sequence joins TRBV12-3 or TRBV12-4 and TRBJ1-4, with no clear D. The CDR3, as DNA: TGTGCCAGCAGTATCCAGTCAACTAATGAAAAACTGTTTTTT. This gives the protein CASSIQSTNEKLFF.